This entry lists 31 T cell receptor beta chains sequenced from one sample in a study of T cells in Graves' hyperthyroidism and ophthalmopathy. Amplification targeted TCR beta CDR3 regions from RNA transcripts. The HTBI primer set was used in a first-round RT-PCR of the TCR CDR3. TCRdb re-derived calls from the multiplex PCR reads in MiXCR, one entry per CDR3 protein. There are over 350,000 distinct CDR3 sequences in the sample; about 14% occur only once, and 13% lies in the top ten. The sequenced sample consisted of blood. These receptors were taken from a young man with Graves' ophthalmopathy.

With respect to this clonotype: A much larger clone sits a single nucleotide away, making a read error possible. The CDR3 DNA sequence: TGTGCCGGCAGTTTGAATGGCGGAAACATTCAGTACTTC. It specifies CAGSLNGGNIQYF. J is TRBJ2-4 and V is TRBV27; D unclear. This CDR3 has 13 amino acids. Germline V gene data show CDR1 as MNHEY and CDR2 as SMNVEV (reference sequence).

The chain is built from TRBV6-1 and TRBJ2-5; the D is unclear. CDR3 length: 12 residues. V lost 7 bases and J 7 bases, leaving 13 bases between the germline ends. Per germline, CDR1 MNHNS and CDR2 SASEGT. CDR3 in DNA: TGTGCCAGCACCGGTCCCCCGGGGACCCAGTACTTC. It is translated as CASTGPPGTQYF.

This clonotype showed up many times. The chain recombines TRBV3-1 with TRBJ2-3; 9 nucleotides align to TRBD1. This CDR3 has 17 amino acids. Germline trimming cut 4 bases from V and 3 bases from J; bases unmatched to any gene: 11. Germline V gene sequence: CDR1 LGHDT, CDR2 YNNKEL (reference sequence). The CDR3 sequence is CASSPKIFGTGTDTQYF. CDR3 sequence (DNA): TGTGCCAGCAGCCCGAAGATCTTTGGGACAGGGACAGATACGCAGTATTTT.

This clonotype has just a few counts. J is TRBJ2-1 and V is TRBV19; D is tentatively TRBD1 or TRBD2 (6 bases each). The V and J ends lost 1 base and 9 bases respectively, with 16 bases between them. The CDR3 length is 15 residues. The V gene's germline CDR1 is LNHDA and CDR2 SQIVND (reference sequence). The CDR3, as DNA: TGTGCCAGTAGTATAGGAAGGGGGGCCGGCGGTGAGCAGTTCTTC. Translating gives CASSIGRGAGGEQFF.

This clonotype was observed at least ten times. The DNA of the CDR3 is TGCGCCAGCAGCCCCCAGCCTTTAGCGGGGGGGCCTGGTGAGCAGTACTTC. Encoded protein: CASSPQPLAGGPGEQYF. The chain couples TRBV5-1 to TRBJ2-7; 11 nucleotides agree with TRBD2. The J segment lost 7 bases and the V segment lost 4 bases, leaving 16 bases of the junction unmatched. There are 17 residues in the CDR3. The germline V gene has CDR1 SGHRS and CDR2 YFSETQ.

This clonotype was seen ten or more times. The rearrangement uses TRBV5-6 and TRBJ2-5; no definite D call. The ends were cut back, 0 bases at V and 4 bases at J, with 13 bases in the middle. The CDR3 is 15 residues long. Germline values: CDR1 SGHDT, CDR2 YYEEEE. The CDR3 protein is CASSLVWQDRETQYF. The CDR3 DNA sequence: TGTGCCAGCAGCTTGGTGTGGCAGGACCGAGAGACCCAGTACTTC.

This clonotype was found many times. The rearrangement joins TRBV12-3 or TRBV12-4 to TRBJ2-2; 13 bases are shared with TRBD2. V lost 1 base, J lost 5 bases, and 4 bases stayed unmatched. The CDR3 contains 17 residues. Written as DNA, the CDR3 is TGTGCCAGCAGTTTAGGACTAGCGGGGGGACGTACCGGGGAGCTGTTTTTT. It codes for CASSLGLAGGRTGELFF.

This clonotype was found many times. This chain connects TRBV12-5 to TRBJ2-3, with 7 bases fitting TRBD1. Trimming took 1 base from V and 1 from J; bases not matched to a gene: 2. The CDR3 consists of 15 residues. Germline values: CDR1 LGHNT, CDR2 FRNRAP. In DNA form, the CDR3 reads TGTGCTAGTGGTTTGGGGGACAGCCGCACAGATACGCAGTATTTT. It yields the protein CASGLGDSRTDTQYF.

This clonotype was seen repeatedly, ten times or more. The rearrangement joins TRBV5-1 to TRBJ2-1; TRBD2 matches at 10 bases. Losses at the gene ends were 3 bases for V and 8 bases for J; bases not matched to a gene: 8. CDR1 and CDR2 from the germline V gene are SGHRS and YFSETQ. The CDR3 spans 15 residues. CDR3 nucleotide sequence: TGCGCCAGCAGCTCCACGGGACTAGCGACTGATGAGCAGTTCTTC. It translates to CASSSTGLATDEQFF.

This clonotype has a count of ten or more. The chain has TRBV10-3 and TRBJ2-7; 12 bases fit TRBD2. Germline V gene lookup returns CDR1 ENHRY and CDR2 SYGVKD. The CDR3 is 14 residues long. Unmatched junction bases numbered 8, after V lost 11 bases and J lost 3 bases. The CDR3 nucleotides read TGTGCCGTGCTGGGACTAGCGGGTCGCTACGAGCAGTACTTC. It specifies CAVLGLAGRYEQYF.

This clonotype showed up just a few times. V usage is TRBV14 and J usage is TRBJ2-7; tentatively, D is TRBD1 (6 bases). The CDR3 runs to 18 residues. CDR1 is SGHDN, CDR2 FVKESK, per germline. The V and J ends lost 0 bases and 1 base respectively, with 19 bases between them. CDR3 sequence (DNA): TGTGCCAGCAGCCAAGAAACCGGAACAGGGCGGTGGTCCTACGAGCAGTACTTC. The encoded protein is CASSQETGTGRWSYEQYF. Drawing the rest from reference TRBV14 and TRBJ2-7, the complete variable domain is EAGVTQFPSHSVIEKGQTVTLRCDPISGHDNLYWYRRVMGKEIKFLLHFVKESKQDESGMPNNRFLAERTGGTYSTLKVQPAELEDSGVYFCASSQETGTGRWSYEQYFGPGTRLTVT.

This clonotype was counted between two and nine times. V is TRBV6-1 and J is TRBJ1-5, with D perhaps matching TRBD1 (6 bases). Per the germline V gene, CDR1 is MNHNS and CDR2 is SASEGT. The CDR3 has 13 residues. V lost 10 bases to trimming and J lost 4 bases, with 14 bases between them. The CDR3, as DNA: TGTGCCACGACAACAGGGAATAATCAGCCCCAGCATTTT. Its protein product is CATTTGNNQPQHF.

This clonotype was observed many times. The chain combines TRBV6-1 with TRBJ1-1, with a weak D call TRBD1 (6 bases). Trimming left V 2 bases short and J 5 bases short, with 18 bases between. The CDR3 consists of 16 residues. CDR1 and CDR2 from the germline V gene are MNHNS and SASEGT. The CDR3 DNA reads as TGTGCCAGCAGTGAACCTGGGGGGGGCGCGGAGACTGAAGCTTTCTTT. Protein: CASSEPGGGAETEAFF.

The DNA for the CDR3 is TGTGCCAGTAGTATGAAGGTTTCCACTGAAGCTTTCTTT. The encoded protein is CASSMKVSTEAFF. The gene calls are TRBV19 and TRBJ1-1; unclear D gene. Trimming stripped 3 bases from V and 4 bases from J, with 9 bases between. The CDR3 is 13 residues long. CDR1 is LNHDA, CDR2 SQIVND, per germline (reference sequence).

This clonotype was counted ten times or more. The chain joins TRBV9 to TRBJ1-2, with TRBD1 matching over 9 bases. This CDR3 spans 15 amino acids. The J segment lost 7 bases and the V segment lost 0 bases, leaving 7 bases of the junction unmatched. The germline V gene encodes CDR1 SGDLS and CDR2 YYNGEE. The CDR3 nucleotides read TGTGCCAGCAGCGTAGAGGGACAGGGCTTCAGTGGCTACACCTTC. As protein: CASSVEGQGFSGYTF. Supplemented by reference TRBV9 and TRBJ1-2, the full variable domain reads DSGVTQTPKHLITATGQRVTLRCSPRSGDLSVYWYQQSLDQGLQFLIQYYNGEERAKGNILERFSAQQFPDLHSELNLSSLELGDSALYFCASSVEGQGFSGYTFGSGTRLTVV.

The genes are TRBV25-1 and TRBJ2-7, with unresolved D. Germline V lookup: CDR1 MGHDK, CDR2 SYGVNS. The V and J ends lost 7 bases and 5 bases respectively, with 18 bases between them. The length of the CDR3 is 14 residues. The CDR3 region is CASISANPAHEQYF. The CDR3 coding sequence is TGTGCCAGCATCTCGGCCAATCCTGCCCACGAGCAGTACTTC.

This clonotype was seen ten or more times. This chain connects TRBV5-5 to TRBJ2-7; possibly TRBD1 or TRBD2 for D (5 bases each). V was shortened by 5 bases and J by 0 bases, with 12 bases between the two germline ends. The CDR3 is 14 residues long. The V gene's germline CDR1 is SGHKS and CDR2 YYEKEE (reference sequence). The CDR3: CASSSGRRSYEQYF. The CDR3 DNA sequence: TGTGCCAGCAGTTCGGGACGTCGCTCCTACGAGCAGTACTTC.

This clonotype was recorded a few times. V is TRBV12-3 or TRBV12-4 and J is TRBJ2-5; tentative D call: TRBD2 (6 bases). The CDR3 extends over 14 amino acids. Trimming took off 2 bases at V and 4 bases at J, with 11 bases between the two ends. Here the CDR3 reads CASSLLRGLETQYF. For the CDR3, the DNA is TGTGCCAGCAGTTTACTCCGGGGGTTAGAGACCCAGTACTTC.

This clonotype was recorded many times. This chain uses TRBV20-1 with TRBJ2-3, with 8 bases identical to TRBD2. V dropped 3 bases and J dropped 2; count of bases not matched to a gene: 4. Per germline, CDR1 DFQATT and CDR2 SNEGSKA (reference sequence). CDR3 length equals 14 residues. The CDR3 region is CSASSGGTTDTQYF. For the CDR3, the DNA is TGCAGTGCTAGTTCGGGGGGGACCACAGATACGCAGTATTTT.

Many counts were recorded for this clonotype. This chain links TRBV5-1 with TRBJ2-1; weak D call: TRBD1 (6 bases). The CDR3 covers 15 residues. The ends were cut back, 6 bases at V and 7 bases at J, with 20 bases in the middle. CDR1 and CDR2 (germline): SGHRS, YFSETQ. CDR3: CASTLGAGEVNEQFF. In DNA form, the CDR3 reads TGCGCCAGCACCCTGGGGGCCGGGGAAGTTAATGAGCAGTTCTTC.

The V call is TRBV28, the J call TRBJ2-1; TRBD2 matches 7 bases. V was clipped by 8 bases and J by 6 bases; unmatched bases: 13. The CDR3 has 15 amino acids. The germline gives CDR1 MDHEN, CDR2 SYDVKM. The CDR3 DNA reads TGTGCCAGCGGCTTAGCGGGTCACCCCGGCAATGAGCAGTTCTTC. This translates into CASGLAGHPGNEQFF.

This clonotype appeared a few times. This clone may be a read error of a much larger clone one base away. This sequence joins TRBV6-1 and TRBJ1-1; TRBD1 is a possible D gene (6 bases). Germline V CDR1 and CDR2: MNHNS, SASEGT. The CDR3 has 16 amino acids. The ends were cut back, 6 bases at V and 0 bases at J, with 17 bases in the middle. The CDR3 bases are TGTGCCAGCAGACTAGGGTTCAGGGGAATGAACACTGAAGCTTTCTTT. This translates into CASRLGFRGMNTEAFF.

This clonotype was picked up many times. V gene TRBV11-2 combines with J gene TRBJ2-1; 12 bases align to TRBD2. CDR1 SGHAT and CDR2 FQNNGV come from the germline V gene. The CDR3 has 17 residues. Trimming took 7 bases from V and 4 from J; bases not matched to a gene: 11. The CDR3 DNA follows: TGTGCCAGCAAGAAAGGAACCGGGACTAGCGGGTACAATGAGCAGTTCTTC. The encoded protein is CASKKGTGTSGYNEQFF.

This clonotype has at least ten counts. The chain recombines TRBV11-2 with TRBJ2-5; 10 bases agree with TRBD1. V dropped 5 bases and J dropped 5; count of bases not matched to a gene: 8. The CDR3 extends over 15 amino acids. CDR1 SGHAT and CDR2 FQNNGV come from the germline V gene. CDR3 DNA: TGTGCCAGCAGCCGGCCCGGGACAGGGGTCGAGACCCAGTACTTC. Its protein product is CASSRPGTGVETQYF.

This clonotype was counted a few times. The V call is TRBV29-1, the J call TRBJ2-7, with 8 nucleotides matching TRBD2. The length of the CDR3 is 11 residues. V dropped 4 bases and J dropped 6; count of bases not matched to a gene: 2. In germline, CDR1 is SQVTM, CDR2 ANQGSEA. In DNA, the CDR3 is TGCAGCGTTGGCGGGACTAGCGAGCAGTACTTC. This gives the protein CSVGGTSEQYF.

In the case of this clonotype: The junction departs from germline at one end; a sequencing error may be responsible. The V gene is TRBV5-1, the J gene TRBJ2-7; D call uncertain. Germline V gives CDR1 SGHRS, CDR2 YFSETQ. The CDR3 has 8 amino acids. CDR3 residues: CASTPQYF. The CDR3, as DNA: TGTGCCAGCACTCCGCAGTACTTC.

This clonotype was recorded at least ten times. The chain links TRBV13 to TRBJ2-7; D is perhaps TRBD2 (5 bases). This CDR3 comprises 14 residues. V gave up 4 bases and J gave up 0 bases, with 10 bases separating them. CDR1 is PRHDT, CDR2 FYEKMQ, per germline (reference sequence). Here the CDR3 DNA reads TGTGCCAGCAGCTCGGGGTCTACCTCCTACGAGCAGTACTTC. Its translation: CASSSGSTSYEQYF. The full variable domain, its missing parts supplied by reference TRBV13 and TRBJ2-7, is AAGVIQSPRHLIKEKRETATLKCYPIPRHDTVYWYQQGPGQDPQFLISFYEKMQSDKGSIPDRFSAQQFSDYHSELNMSSLELGDSALYFCASSSGSTSYEQYFGPGTRLTVT.

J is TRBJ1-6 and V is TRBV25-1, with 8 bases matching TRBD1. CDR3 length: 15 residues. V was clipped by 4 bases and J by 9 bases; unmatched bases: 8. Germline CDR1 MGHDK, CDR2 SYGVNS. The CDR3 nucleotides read TGTGCCAGCAGTGGCGGGGAGGACAGGGCTTCACCCCTCCACTTT. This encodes CASSGGEDRASPLHF.

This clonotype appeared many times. The CDR3 nucleotides read TGTGCCAGCACATTAAATTCTAGGTGGGGGTCTGAAGCTTTCTTT. Encoded protein: CASTLNSRWGSEAFF. This chain joins TRBV7-2 and TRBJ1-1, with D possibly TRBD1 on 5 matching bases. Trimming pared 7 bases from V and 6 bases from J, leaving 21 bases between. The CDR3 is made up of 15 amino acids. CDR1 and CDR2 (germline): SGHTA, FQGNSA.

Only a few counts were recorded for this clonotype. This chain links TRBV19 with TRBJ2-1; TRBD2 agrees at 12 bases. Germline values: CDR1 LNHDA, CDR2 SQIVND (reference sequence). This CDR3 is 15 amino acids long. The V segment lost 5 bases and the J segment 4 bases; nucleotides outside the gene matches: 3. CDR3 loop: CASSLAGGRYNEQFF. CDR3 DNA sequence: TGTGCCAGTAGTCTAGCGGGGGGGCGGTACAATGAGCAGTTCTTC.

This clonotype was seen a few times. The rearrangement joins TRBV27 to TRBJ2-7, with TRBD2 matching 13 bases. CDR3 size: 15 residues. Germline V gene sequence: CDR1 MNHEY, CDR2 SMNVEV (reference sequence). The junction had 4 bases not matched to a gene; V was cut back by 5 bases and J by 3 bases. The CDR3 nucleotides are TGTGCCAGCAGTACGTGGACTAGCGGGAGCTACGAGCAGTACTTC. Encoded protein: CASSTWTSGSYEQYF.